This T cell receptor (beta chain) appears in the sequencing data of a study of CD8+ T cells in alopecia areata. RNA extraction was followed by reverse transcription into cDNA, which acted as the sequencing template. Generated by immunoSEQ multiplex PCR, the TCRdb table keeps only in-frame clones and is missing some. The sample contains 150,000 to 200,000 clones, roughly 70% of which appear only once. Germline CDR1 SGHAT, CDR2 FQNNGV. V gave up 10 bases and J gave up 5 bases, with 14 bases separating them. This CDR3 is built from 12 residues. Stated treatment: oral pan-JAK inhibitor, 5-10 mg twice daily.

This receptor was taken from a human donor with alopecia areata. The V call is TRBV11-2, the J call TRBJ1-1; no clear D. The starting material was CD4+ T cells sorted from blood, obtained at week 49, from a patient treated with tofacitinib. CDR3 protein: CATPVTGTEAFF. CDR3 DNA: TGTGCCACACCTGTCACCGGGACTGAAGCTTTCTTT. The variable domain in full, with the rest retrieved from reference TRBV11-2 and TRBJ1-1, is EAGVAQSPRYKIIEKRQSVAFWCNPISGHATLYWYQQILGQGPKLLIQFQNNGVVDDSQLPKDRFSAERLKGVDSTLKIQPAKLEDSAVYLCATPVTGTEAFFGQGTRLTVV.